This passage covers 3 T cell receptor beta chains from one sample sequenced in a study of blood T cell repertoires in COVID-19. The data were produced by immunoSEQ multiplex PCR, yet TCRdb's version contains in-frame clones alone and is incomplete. The sample carries more than 300,000 clones, nearly 90% recorded once. The sample consisted of PBMCs or T cells enriched from blood (not recorded which). These receptors were taken from a woman aged 25 to 39 who had recovered from COVID-19.

This sequence joins TRBV11-3 and TRBJ2-7; TRBD2 agrees at 8 bases. The CDR3 runs to 13 residues. V lost 2 bases to trimming and J lost 3 bases; unmatched junction nucleotides: 0. Germline V gives CDR1 SGHNT, CDR2 YENEEA. CDR3 DNA sequence: TGTGCCAGCAGCTTACGGGGGGGCTACGAGCAGTACTTC. Its translation is CASSLRGGYEQYF.

The J gene is TRBJ2-1, the V gene TRBV5-1, with 10 nucleotides matching TRBD1. The CDR3 has 15 residues. CDR1 and CDR2 from the germline V gene are SGHRS and YFSETQ. V was clipped by 3 bases and J by 4 bases; unmatched bases: 4. CDR3 coding DNA: TGCGCCAGCAGCTCGACAGGGGGCATATACAATGAGCAGTTCTTC. It codes for CASSSTGGIYNEQFF.

This sequence joins TRBV6-5 and TRBJ2-3; TRBD1 aligns across 9 bases. V lost 2 bases to trimming and J lost 9 bases; unmatched junction nucleotides: 9. The germline gives CDR1 MNHEY, CDR2 SVGAGI. The CDR3 consists of 15 residues. The CDR3 DNA reads TGTGCCAGCAGTTACGCCGGGACAGGGTCAGGCACGCAGTATTTT. Translation gives CASSYAGTGSGTQYF.